Here is one T cell receptor beta chain with its context. What it binds is unknown. The germline gives CDR1 SGHDT, CDR2 YYEEEE. V trimming: 0 bases; J trimming: 0 bases; junction bases outside the gene matches: 1. This CDR3 has 15 residues. The PCR ran on 60 Vbeta and 13 Jbeta primers. Produced via immunoSEQ multiplex PCR; TCRdb's table is partial and in-frame only. This table holds approximately 110,000 clones, 73% found once. This entry belongs to a study of cytomegalovirus exposure and HLA in healthy donors. Findings of the study overall: Among TCR beta chains of equal frequency, HLA-associated ones were more clonally expanded in a later analysis. It was reported that TCR beta sequences correctly inferred the HLA-A and HLA-B alleles for most subjects. Within an earlier analysis, most TCR beta V segments proved productive either about 90% or about 30% of the time. An Asian-associated ancestry cluster reportedly showed fewer N-insertions than the approximately 670-donor mean in a later analysis.

The receptor was derived from a middle-aged man in good health and CMV-seronegative. This chain connects TRBV5-6 to TRBJ2-3; 7 positions agree with TRBD1. The specimen sequenced was PBMCs. Here the CDR3 DNA reads TGTGCCAGCAGCTTGGAGGGGGCGAGCACAGATACGCAGTATTTT. Its protein is CASSLEGASTDTQYF.